This T cell receptor beta chain was captured by sequencing in a study of OX40 agonist ivuxolimab in advanced cancers. Measured with immunoSEQ multiplex PCR; TCRdb has only the in-frame clones, and not every one. The table records around 78,000 clones, over 75% of them present only once. In the case of this clone: Other DNA sequences in this specimen translate into the identical CDR3.

This sequence was found in an adult with an advanced solid tumor such as melanoma, head and neck, liver or kidney cancer. Source: CD4+ or CD8+ T cells sorted from blood, taken in a trial of the OX40 agonist ivuxolimab.

The CDR3, as DNA: TGTGCCAGCAGTGAGGCTAGCGGGAACACCGGGGAGCTGTTTTTT. Residues: CASSEASGNTGELFF. The chain joins TRBV6-1 to TRBJ2-2, with 7 bases matching TRBD2. V shed 3 bases, J shed 1 base, and the junction held 2 bases outside the gene matches. The length of the CDR3 is 15 residues. Germline V CDR1 and CDR2: MNHNS, SASEGT.